This entry lists 2 T cell receptor beta chains sequenced from one sample in a study of blood T cell repertoires in COVID-19. Repertoires were generated with immunoSEQ multiplex PCR, while TCRdb's copy carries only in-frame clones and drops some. In the table there are 120,000 to 150,000 clones, 70% to 90% of which are singletons. Material: peripheral blood. The receptor set was obtained from a woman of 80 years or more with acute or convalescent COVID-19.

The rearrangement uses TRBV3-1 (or the pseudogene TRBV3-2) and TRBJ2-3, with 7 bases lining up with TRBD1. Germline V gene data show CDR1 as LGHDT and CDR2 as YNNKEL (reference sequence). This CDR3 has 15 amino acids. V lost 1 base and J lost 6; bases outside the gene matches: 7. CDR3: CASSQVRTGLDTQYF. The CDR3 DNA reads as TGTGCCAGCAGCCAAGTTAGGACAGGTCTGGATACGCAGTATTTT.

This sequence joins TRBV29-1 and TRBJ1-2, with D maybe TRBD1 (6 bases). The germline V and J ends were trimmed by 7 bases and 1 base, with 13 bases remaining between them. Germline CDR1 SQVTM, CDR2 ANQGSEA. The CDR3 covers 13 residues. In DNA, the CDR3 is TGCAGCGCCAGGGGAGGGGGTAACTATGGCTACACCTTC. Protein sequence: CSARGGGNYGYTF.